Sequencing of this TCR beta chain was carried out in a study of blood T cells in healthy people across ages. Study observations and caveats: With unsorted PBMCs, a conclusive comparison of naive versus antigen-experienced cells was not possible.

Then a second PCR, running about 6 to 12 cycles, was carried out with a sample-barcoded 5' primer and a J-beta primer mix. TCRdb re-analysed the 5' RACE reads in MiXCR, keeping a single row per CDR3 protein. The top ten hold about 21% of the sample, which has about a million distinct CDR3 sequences, roughly 51% seen once. Comments on this clonotype: What it recognizes is unknown.

V shed 2 bases, J shed 3 bases, and the junction held 6 bases outside the gene matches. CDR1 MNHNS and CDR2 SASEGT come from the germline V gene. CDR3 length: 16 residues. The V and J genes are TRBV6-1 and TRBJ2-5; 10 bases are shared with TRBD1. This receptor was identified in a woman in her sixties or seventies in good health. The specimen sequenced was blood. The CDR3 protein is CASSESDRGRKETQYF. CDR3 DNA sequence: TGTGCCAGCAGTGAAAGTGACAGGGGGCGAAAAGAGACCCAGTACTTC.